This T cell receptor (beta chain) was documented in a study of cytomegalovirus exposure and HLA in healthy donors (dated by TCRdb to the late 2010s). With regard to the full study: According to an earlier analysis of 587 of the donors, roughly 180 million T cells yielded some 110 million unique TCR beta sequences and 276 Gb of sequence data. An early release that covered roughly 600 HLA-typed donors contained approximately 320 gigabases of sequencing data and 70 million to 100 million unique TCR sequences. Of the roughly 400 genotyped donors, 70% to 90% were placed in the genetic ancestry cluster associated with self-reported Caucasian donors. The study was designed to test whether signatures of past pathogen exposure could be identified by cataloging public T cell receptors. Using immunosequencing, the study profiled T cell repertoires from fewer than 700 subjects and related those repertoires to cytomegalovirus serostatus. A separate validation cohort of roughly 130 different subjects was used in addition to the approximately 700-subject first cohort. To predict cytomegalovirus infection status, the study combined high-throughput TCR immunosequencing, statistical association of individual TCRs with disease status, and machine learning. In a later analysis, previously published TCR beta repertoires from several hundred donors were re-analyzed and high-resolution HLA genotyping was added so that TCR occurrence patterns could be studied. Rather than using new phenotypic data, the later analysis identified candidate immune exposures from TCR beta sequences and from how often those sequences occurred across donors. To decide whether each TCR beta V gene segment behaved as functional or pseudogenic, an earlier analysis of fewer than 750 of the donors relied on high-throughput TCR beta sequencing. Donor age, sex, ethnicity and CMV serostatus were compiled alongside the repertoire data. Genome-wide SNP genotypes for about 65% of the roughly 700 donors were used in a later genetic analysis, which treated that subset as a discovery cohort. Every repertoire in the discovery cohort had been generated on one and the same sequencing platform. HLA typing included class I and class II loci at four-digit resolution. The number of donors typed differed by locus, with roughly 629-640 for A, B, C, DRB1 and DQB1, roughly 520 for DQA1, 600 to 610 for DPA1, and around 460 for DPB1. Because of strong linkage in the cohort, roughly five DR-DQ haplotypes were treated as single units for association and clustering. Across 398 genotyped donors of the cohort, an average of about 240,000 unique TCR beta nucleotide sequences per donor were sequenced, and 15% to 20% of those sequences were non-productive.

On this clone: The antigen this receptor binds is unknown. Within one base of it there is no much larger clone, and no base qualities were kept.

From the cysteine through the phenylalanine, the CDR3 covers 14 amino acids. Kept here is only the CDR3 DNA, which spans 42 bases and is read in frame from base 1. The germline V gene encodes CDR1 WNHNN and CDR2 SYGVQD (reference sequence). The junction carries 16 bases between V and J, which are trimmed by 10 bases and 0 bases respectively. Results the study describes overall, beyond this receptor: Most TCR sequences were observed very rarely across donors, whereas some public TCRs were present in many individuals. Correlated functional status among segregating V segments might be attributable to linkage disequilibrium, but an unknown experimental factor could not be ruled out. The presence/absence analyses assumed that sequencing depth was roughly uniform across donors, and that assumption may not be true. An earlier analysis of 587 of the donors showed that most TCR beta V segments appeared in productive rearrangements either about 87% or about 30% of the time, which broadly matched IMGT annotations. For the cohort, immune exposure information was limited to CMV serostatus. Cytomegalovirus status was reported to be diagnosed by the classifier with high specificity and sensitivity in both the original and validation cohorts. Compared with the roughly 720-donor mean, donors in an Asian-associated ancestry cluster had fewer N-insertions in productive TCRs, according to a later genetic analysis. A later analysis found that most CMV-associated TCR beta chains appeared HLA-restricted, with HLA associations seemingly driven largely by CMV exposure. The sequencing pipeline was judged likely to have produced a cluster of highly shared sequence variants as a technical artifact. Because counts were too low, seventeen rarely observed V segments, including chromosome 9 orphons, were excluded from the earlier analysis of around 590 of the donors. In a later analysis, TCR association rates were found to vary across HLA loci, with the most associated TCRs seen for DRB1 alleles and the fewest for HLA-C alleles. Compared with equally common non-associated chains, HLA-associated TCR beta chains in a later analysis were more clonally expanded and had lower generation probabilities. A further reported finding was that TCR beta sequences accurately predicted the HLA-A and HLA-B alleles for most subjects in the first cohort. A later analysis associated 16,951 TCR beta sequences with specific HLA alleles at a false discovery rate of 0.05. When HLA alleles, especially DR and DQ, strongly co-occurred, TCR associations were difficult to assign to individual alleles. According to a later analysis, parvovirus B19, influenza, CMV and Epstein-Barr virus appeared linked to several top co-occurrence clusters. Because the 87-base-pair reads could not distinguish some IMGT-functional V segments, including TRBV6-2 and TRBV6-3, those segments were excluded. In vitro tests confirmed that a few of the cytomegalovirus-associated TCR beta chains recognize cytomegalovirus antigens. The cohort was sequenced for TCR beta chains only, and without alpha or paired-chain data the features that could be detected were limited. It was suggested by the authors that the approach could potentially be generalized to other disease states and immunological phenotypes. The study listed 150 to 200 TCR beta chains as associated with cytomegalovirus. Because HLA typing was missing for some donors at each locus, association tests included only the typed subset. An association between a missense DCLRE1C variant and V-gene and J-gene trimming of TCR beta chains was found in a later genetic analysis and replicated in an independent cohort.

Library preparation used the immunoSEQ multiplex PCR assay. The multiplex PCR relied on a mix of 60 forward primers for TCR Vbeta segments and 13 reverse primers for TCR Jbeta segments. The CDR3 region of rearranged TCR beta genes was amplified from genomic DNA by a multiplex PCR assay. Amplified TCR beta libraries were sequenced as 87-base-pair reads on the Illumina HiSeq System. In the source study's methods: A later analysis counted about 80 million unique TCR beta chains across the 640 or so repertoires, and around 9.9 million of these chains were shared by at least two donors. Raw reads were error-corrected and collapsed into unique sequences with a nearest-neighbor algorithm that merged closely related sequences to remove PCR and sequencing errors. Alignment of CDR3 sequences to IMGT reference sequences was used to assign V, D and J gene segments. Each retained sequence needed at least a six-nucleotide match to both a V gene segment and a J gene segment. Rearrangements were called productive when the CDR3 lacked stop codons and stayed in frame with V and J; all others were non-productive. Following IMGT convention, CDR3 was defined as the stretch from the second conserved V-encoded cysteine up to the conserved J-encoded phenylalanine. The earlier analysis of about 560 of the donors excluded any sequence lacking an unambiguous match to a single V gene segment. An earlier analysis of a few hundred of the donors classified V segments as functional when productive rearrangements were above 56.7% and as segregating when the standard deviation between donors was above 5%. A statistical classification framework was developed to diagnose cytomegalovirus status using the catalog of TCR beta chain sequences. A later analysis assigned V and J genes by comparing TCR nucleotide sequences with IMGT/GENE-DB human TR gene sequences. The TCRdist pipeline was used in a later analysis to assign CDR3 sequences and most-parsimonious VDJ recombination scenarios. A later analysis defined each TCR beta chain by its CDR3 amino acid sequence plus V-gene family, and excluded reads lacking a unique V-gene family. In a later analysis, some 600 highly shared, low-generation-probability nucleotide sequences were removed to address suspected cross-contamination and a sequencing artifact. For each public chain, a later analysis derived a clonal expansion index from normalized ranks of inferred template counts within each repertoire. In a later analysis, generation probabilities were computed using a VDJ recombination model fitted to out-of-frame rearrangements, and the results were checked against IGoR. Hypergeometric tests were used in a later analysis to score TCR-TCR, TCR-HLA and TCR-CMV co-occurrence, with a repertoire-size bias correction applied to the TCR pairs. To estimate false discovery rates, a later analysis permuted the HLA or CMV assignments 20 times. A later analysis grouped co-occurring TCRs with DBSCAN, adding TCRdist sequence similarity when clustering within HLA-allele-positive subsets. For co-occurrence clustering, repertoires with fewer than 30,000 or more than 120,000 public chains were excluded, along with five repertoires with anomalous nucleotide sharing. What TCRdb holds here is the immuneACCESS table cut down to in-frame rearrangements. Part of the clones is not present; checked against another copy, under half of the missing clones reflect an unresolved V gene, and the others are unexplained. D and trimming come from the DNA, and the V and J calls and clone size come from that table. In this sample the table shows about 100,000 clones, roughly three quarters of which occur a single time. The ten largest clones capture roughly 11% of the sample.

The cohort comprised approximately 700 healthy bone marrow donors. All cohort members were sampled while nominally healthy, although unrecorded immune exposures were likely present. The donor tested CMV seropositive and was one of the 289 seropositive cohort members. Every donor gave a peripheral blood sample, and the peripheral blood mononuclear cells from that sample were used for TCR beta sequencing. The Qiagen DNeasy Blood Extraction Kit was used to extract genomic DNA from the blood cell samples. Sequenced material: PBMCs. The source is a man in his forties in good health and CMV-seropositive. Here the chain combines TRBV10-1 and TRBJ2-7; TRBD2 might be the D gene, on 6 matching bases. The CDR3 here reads CATSTGTASYEQYF. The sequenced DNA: TGCGCCACTTCCACCGGGACTGCCTCCTACGAGCAGTACTTC.